Each of the 10 T cell receptor beta chains below was sequenced from the same sample in a study of blood T cell repertoires in COVID-19. Sequencing was performed with immunoSEQ multiplex PCR; in TCRdb, only in-frame clones are kept and a portion is missing. Of around 99,000 clones in the sample, over 70% were seen once. Sequences were obtained from peripheral blood. The receptors were sampled from a human donor in a cohort sampled during active or convalescent COVID-19.

The CDR3 DNA follows: TGTGCCAGCAGCTTATCAGGGGTCGGGCTCAATGAGCAGTTCTTC. Its protein product is CASSLSGVGLNEQFF. The chain couples TRBV7-9 to TRBJ2-1; tentatively, D is TRBD1 (6 bases). The CDR3 extends over 15 amino acids. Per germline, CDR1 SEHNR and CDR2 FQNEAQ (reference sequence). The V and J ends lost 2 bases and 6 bases respectively, with 14 bases between them.

The chain has TRBV12-3 or TRBV12-4 and TRBJ2-3; a possible D gene is TRBD2 (6 bases). V was clipped by 7 bases and J by 2 bases, with 10 bases between them. This CDR3 is 13 amino acids long. Written as DNA, the CDR3 is TGTGCCAGCAAGGCTAGCGACACAGATACGCAGTATTTT. Amino acid sequence: CASKASDTDTQYF.

The gene calls are TRBV11-2 and TRBJ1-6, with D possibly matching TRBD1 (6 bases). The germline V and J ends were trimmed by 1 base and 3 bases, with 13 bases remaining between them. Germline assignment: CDR1 SGHAT and CDR2 FQNNGV. CDR3 length equals 17 residues. The chain's CDR3 is CASSLVVGAHYNSPLHF. Written as DNA, the CDR3 is TGTGCCAGCAGCTTAGTGGTGGGGGCACACTATAATTCACCCCTCCACTTT.

To note about this clone: The sample carries other DNA sequences with the same CDR3. The V and J genes are TRBV18 and TRBJ1-1; D uncertain. The V end was cut by 6 bases, the J end by 3 bases, with 14 bases between. The CDR3 contains 14 residues. Per germline, CDR1 KGHSH and CDR2 LQKENI. CDR3 in amino acids: CASSPGLRDTEAFF. The CDR3 coding sequence is TGTGCCAGCTCGCCCGGGTTGCGGGACACTGAAGCTTTCTTT. Drawing the rest from reference TRBV18 and TRBJ1-1, the complete variable domain is NAGVMQNPRHLVRRRGQEARLRCSPMKGHSHVYWYRQLPEEGLKFMVYLQKENIIDESGMPKERFSAEFPKEGPSILRIQQVVRGDSAAYFCASSPGLRDTEAFFGQGTRLTVV.

The chain carries TRBV6-2 or TRBV6-3 and TRBJ2-3; 8 bases line up with TRBD2. The CDR3 is 16 amino acids. Germline CDR1 MNHEY, CDR2 SVGEGT. Germline trimming cut 0 bases from V and 2 bases from J; bases unmatched to any gene: 4. CDR3 sequence reads: CASSYSGGGTTDTQYF. CDR3 DNA: TGTGCCAGCAGTTACTCAGGCGGGGGGACCACAGATACGCAGTATTTT.

The gene calls are TRBV4-1 and TRBJ2-7, with TRBD2 identical over 7 bases. V was pared by 0 bases and J by 3 bases, with 5 bases of the junction left unmatched. Germline V gives CDR1 MGHRA, CDR2 YSYEKL. CDR3 length: 15 residues. The DNA for the CDR3 is TGCGCCAGCAGCCAAGATCCCGGGGGGTTCTACGAGCAGTACTTC. As protein: CASSQDPGGFYEQYF.

V usage is TRBV4-3 and J usage is TRBJ2-1, with D maybe TRBD1 (5 bases). This CDR3 is built from 17 residues. V was cut by 0 bases and J by 0 bases, with 12 bases left in between. In germline, CDR1 is LGHNA, CDR2 YSLEER. CDR3 protein: CASSQDITGSSYNEQFF. The CDR3 region has the DNA TGCGCCAGCAGCCAAGATATCACAGGAAGCTCCTACAATGAGCAGTTCTTC.

This clone has a single count. This rearrangement joins TRBV27 to TRBJ1-1, with 7 bases aligning to TRBD1. CDR3 length equals 13 residues. The trim removed 6 bases at V and 1 base at J, leaving 2 bases unmatched. Germline V gene lookup returns CDR1 MNHEY and CDR2 SMNVEV (reference sequence). CDR3 loop: CASRYRGNTEAFF. DNA for the CDR3: TGTGCCAGCAGGTACAGGGGGAACACTGAAGCTTTCTTT.

This chain connects TRBV6-2 or TRBV6-3 to TRBJ1-6; 8 bases match TRBD1. V lost 2 bases, J lost 7 bases, and 7 bases stayed unmatched. The germline V gene encodes CDR1 MNHEY and CDR2 SVGEGT. CDR3 length: 16 residues. DNA for the CDR3: TGTGCCAGCAGTTACAGTCCAGGGGGCGTCAATTCACCCCTCCACTTT. It encodes CASSYSPGGVNSPLHF.

The chain has TRBV9 and TRBJ1-4; 9 nucleotides align to TRBD1. Trimming took 3 bases from V and 6 from J; bases not matched to a gene: 9. Germline V gene lookup returns CDR1 SGDLS and CDR2 YYNGEE. The CDR3 length is 16 residues. The CDR3 reads CASSEGQGIGYEKLFF. The CDR3 bases are TGTGCCAGCAGCGAAGGACAGGGGATAGGGTATGAAAAACTGTTTTTT.